What follows are 7 T cell receptor beta chains derived from one specimen sequenced in a study of blood T cell repertoires in COVID-19. Sequencing used immunoSEQ multiplex PCR; TCRdb keeps in-frame clones, though not all of them. Of roughly 74,000 clones listed, approximately 86% were seen once; the top ten hold around 2%. Sequenced input: peripheral blood. The source is a woman of 80 years or more with active or convalescent COVID-19.

CDR3 amino acids: CASSLGAGVPGEQFF. CDR3 nucleotide sequence: TGTGCCAGCAGCTTAGGAGCGGGAGTCCCGGGGGAGCAGTTCTTC. The chain carries TRBV7-2 and TRBJ2-1; 8 bases line up with TRBD2. Germline V gene lookup returns CDR1 SGHTA and CDR2 FQGNSA. The V segment lost 1 base and the J segment 10 bases; nucleotides outside the gene matches: 9. The CDR3 spans 15 residues.

The V gene is TRBV25-1, the J gene TRBJ1-1; D uncertain. The CDR3 is made up of 13 amino acids. V was pared by 6 bases and J by 1 base, with 9 bases between. CDR1 and CDR2 (germline): MGHDK, SYGVNS. The CDR3 sequence: CASSKAANTEAFF. CDR3 bases: TGTGCCAGCAGCAAAGCGGCGAACACTGAAGCTTTCTTT.

The V call is TRBV7-3, the J call TRBJ2-1; TRBD2 matches at 11 bases. Germline CDR1 SGHTA, CDR2 FQGTGA. After removal of 5 bases from V and 9 bases from J, the junction contained 27 bases not matched to a gene. The CDR3 runs to 21 residues. The CDR3 region is CASSIIGSGRASRLPGGEQFF. The CDR3 DNA follows: TGTGCCAGCAGCATTATAGGTAGCGGGAGGGCCTCACGTCTTCCGGGGGGTGAGCAGTTCTTC.

The chain carries TRBV7-9 and TRBJ2-5; D gene uncertain. CDR1 SEHNR and CDR2 FQNEAQ come from the germline V gene (reference sequence). The CDR3 sequence is 11 residues long. The V end lost 2 bases, the J end lost 10 bases, and 8 bases lay between the germline ends. The CDR3 coding sequence is TGTGCCAGCAGCTTATTTGAGGACCAGTACTTC. It yields the protein CASSLFEDQYF.

This clone occurred a few times. The V and J genes are TRBV7-2 and TRBJ2-5; TRBD2 is a possible D gene (6 bases). V shed 4 bases and J shed 5 bases, with 14 bases lying between them. Germline V CDR1 and CDR2: SGHTA, FQGNSA. The CDR3 totals 14 residues. The CDR3 here is CASSSTLAGETQYF. CDR3 coding DNA: TGTGCCAGCAGCTCGACACTAGCAGGGGAGACCCAGTACTTC.

V gene TRBV7-3 combines with J gene TRBJ2-3; D is unresolved. Per the germline V gene, CDR1 is SGHTA and CDR2 is FQGTGA. V was cut by 6 bases and J by 0 bases, with 13 bases left in between. The length of the CDR3 is 15 residues. The CDR3 nucleotides read TGTGCCAGCAGTCCCGCCAGCGCCAGCACAGATACGCAGTATTTT. Its translation is CASSPASASTDTQYF. Combining the CDR3 with reference TRBV7-3 and TRBJ2-3 gives the whole variable domain GAGVSQTPSNKVTEKGKYVELRCDPISGHTALYWYRQSLGQGPEFLIYFQGTGAADDSGLPNDRFFAVRPEGSVSTLKIQRTERGDSAVYLCASSPASASTDTQYFGPGTRLTVL.

V usage is TRBV2 and J usage is TRBJ1-5; 9 bases agree with TRBD1. The CDR3 consists of 14 residues. Germline V gene data show CDR1 as SNHLY and CDR2 as FYNNEI. J gave up 6 bases and V 8 bases, and 8 bases lay outside the gene matches. The CDR3 sequence: CASSGGGQGQPQHF. The CDR3 region has the DNA TGTGCCAGCTCGGGGGGGGGACAGGGTCAGCCCCAGCATTTT.